The entry below gives a single TCR beta chain sequence along with its context. What it binds is unknown. The sample originates from a study of regulatory T cells in long-lasting Graves disease. iRepertoire HTBI primers and Arm-PCR of CDR3 regions built TCR beta libraries. As processed by the authors: Gene usage covered over 55 TRBV and 14 TRBJ segments. TCRdb analysed the multiplex PCR reads with MiXCR anew, one entry per CDR3 protein. The V and J calls come from TCRdb's annotation, not from the publication. The sample holds around 420,000 distinct CDR3 sequences; 15% to 19% are singletons and the top ten take roughly 20%. Whole-study findings and limits: New patients shared fewer public clonotypes (roughly 990) than persistent patients did (roughly 2,500).

V was clipped by 6 bases and J by 16 bases, with 13 bases between them. This CDR3 has 10 residues. As for time point: newly diagnosed GD, antithyroid drugs for less than 3 months. PBMCs were the source of the RNA used for TCR sequencing. Per American Thyroid Association guidelines, Graves' disease was diagnosed. This TCR was sampled from a female donor with Graves disease. Sequencing was performed on peripheral blood mononuclear cells (PBMCs), taken at new diagnosis, from a patient treated with antithyroid drugs. The chain joins TRBV12-3 or TRBV12-4 to TRBJ2-1; no definite D call. The CDR3 DNA reads TGTGCCAGCAGCTTGGCGAGGCGATTCTTC. Translating gives CASSLARRFF.